The 32 T cell receptor beta chains below were found in one sample sequenced in a study of T cell responses to AZD1222 COVID-19 vaccine. This table comes from immunoSEQ multiplex PCR, and its TCRdb copy is limited to in-frame clones, with some not included. The sample carries 150,000 to 200,000 clones, around 93% recorded once. Here the sequenced sample was peripheral blood, taken on day 0 of AZD1222 vaccination. The receptors come from an adult in good health.

The J gene is TRBJ2-7, the V gene TRBV19, with D tentatively TRBD2 (6 bases). This CDR3 is 14 amino acids long. The germline V gene encodes CDR1 LNHDA and CDR2 SQIVND (reference sequence). V lost 6 bases and J lost 1, with 13 bases in between. This chain's CDR3 is CASSSGLASYEQYF. Here the CDR3 DNA reads TGTGCCAGTAGCTCGGGACTGGCATCCTACGAGCAGTACTTC.

This chain joins TRBV7-8 and TRBJ2-7, with D hard to call. The CDR3 sequence is 12 residues long. The V and J ends lost 5 bases and 2 bases respectively, with 7 bases between them. The germline V gene encodes CDR1 SGHVS and CDR2 FQNEAQ. In nucleotides, the CDR3 is TGTGCCAGCAGCCCGTCAGCCTACGAGCAGTACTTC. Protein sequence: CASSPSAYEQYF.

The V call is TRBV6-2 or TRBV6-3, the J call TRBJ2-5; D remains unclear. V gave up 8 bases and J gave up 5 bases, with 9 bases separating them. This CDR3 spans 11 amino acids. Germline assignment: CDR1 MNHEY and CDR2 SVGEGT. This CDR3 reads CASCQGETQYF. CDR3 nucleotides: TGTGCCAGCTGCCAAGGGGAGACCCAGTACTTC.

This clone has just one count. The gene calls are TRBV5-4 and TRBJ2-7, with no clear D. Trimming shortened V by 0 bases and J by 3 bases, and 7 bases separated the two germline ends. CDR3 length equals 13 residues. From germline, CDR1 is SGHNT and CDR2 YYREEE (reference sequence). The CDR3 loop reads CASSLGVGYEQYF. The CDR3 region has the DNA TGTGCCAGCAGCTTGGGGGTGGGCTACGAGCAGTACTTC.

The rearrangement joins TRBV18 to TRBJ2-5; TRBD2 agrees at 9 bases. The CDR3 has 16 residues. Trimming cost V 3 bases and J 1 base; bases outside gene matches: 6. Germline values: CDR1 KGHSH, CDR2 LQKENI. The DNA for the CDR3 is TGTGCCAGCTCACCGGGAGTAGCGGGGGTCCAAGAGACCCAGTACTTC. Translation gives CASSPGVAGVQETQYF.

This chain joins TRBV7-9 and TRBJ2-2; D remains unclear. V was pared by 4 bases and J by 6 bases, with 12 bases between. The germline gives CDR1 SEHNR, CDR2 FQNEAQ (reference sequence). This CDR3 is 14 amino acids long. The CDR3 nucleotides are TGTGCCAGCAGCTCCACTCTAGGCGCCGGGGAGCTGTTTTTT. Translated, it gives CASSSTLGAGELFF.

The rearrangement joins TRBV6-5 to TRBJ2-6; D gene unclear. Germline V gives CDR1 MNHEY, CDR2 SVGAGI. V lost 2 bases and J 0 bases, leaving 8 bases between the germline ends. This CDR3 spans 16 amino acids. The CDR3 region is CASSYGSNSGANVLTF. The CDR3, as DNA: TGTGCCAGCAGTTACGGGTCGAACTCTGGGGCCAACGTCCTGACTTTC.

V is TRBV4-3 and J is TRBJ2-1; D possibly corresponds to TRBD1 (6 bases). The ends were cut back, 3 bases at V and 12 bases at J, with 12 bases in the middle. The germline V gene encodes CDR1 LGHNA and CDR2 YSLEER. The CDR3 runs 12 residues. For the CDR3, the DNA is TGCGCCAGCAGCCAGGCCGGACAGCGGCAGTTCTTC. Protein sequence: CASSQAGQRQFF.

The chain carries TRBV2 and TRBJ1-5; 9 bases fit TRBD1. The CDR3 runs 15 residues. Germline V CDR1 and CDR2: SNHLY, FYNNEI. V shed 2 bases, J shed 7 bases, and the junction held 6 bases outside the gene matches. The CDR3 is CASSETGQGGQPQHF. The CDR3 DNA is TGTGCCAGCAGTGAAACGGGACAGGGAGGACAGCCCCAGCATTTT.

The rearrangement links TRBV7-9 to TRBJ2-1, with TRBD2 identical over 8 bases. With V trimmed by 5 bases and J by 8 bases, 2 bases remained unmatched. Germline CDR1 SEHNR, CDR2 FQNEAQ (reference sequence). The CDR3 is 12 residues long. As DNA, the CDR3 is TGTGCCAGCAGCGACGGGAGGGATGAGCAGTTCTTC. Residues: CASSDGRDEQFF.

The chain links TRBV28 to TRBJ2-2, with TRBD1 matching over 10 bases. CDR1 is MDHEN and CDR2 is SYDVKM in the germline V gene. The CDR3 extends over 14 amino acids. V shed 6 bases, J shed 7 bases, and the junction held 5 bases outside the gene matches. CDR3 protein: CASSRTGGNGELFF. The CDR3 DNA reads TGTGCCAGCAGCCGGACAGGGGGGAACGGGGAGCTGTTTTTT.

The rearrangement links TRBV11-2 to TRBJ2-1, with unresolved D. CDR1 is SGHAT and CDR2 is FQNNGV in the germline V gene. V lost 4 bases, J lost 6 bases, and 7 bases lay in between. This CDR3 comprises 12 residues. As DNA, the CDR3 is TGTGCCAGCAGCTCAAGCCCCAATGAGCAGTTCTTC. Protein: CASSSSPNEQFF.

The chain joins TRBV19 to TRBJ1-4, with a weak D call TRBD1 (6 bases). In germline, CDR1 is LNHDA, CDR2 SQIVND (reference sequence). This CDR3 region has 15 residues. V was cut by 4 bases and J by 7 bases, with 16 bases left in between. CDR3 coding DNA: TGTGCCAGTAGTAGAGACAGGAGGAATGCTGAAAAACTGTTTTTT. This translates into CASSRDRRNAEKLFF.

The J gene is TRBJ1-1, the V gene TRBV2; D perhaps matches TRBD1 (5 bases). CDR1 and CDR2 (germline): SNHLY, FYNNEI. The ends were cut back, 0 bases at V and 7 bases at J, with 12 bases in the middle. The CDR3 length is 14 residues. The CDR3 reads CASSEAEGSIEAFF. CDR3 coding DNA: TGTGCCAGCAGTGAAGCTGAGGGGTCCATTGAAGCTTTCTTT.

The J gene is TRBJ2-6, the V gene TRBV5-1; tentatively, D is TRBD1 or TRBD2 (5 bases each). With 3 bases removed from V and 2 bases from J, the gap between germline ends came to 12 bases. The CDR3 runs 16 residues. Per germline, CDR1 SGHRS and CDR2 YFSETQ. Written as DNA, the CDR3 is TGCGCCAGCAGCTCCTCCCGGGGCCCTGGGGCCAACGTCCTGACTTTC. Encoded protein: CASSSSRGPGANVLTF.

In this sample, this clone turned up a few times. The DNA of the CDR3 is TGTGCCAGCAGTGAAACGGGAGGGAGGGGGAAGGGTGAAGCTTTCTTT. Protein product: CASSETGGRGKGEAFF. The chain uses TRBV6-1 and TRBJ1-1; D might be TRBD1 (6 bases). This CDR3 comprises 16 residues. V lost 2 bases to trimming and J lost 7 bases, with 20 bases between them. The germline CDR1 and CDR2 sequences are MNHNS and SASEGT.

The genes are TRBV6-5 and TRBJ2-1; no clear D. V lost 6 bases and J 8 bases, leaving 20 bases between the germline ends. There are 15 residues in the CDR3. The V gene's germline CDR1 is MNHEY and CDR2 SVGAGI. CDR3 in amino acids: CASSPTRRRYYEQFF. CDR3 sequence (DNA): TGTGCCAGCAGCCCGACGAGGCGGAGATACTATGAGCAGTTCTTC.

The V call is TRBV24-1, the J call TRBJ1-3, with D possibly being TRBD1 (5 bases). The CDR3 is 14 amino acids. Per germline, CDR1 KGHDR and CDR2 SFDVKD. V was shortened by 4 bases and J by 2 bases, with 8 bases between the two germline ends. CDR3 DNA sequence: TGTGCCACCAGTGAAGCGGGACCTGGAAACACCATATATTTT. This translates into CATSEAGPGNTIYF.

This clone appeared a few times. The chain links TRBV7-9 to TRBJ2-7; the D is unclear. The CDR3 loop spans 14 amino acids. Germline values: CDR1 SEHNR, CDR2 FQNEAQ (reference sequence). V was trimmed by 2 bases and J by 2 bases, leaving 10 bases between them. The CDR3 bases are TGTGCCAGCAGCTTAACTGGCAGGCCCTACGAGCAGTACTTC. Protein sequence: CASSLTGRPYEQYF. Drawing the rest from reference TRBV7-9 and TRBJ2-7, the complete variable domain is DTGVSQNPRHKITKRGQNVTFRCDPISEHNRLYWYRQTLGQGPEFLTYFQNEAQLEKSRLLSDRFSAERPKGSFSTLEIQRTEQGDSAMYLCASSLTGRPYEQYFGPGTRLTVT.

The V call is TRBV2, the J call TRBJ2-6; D is ambiguous. Trimming cost V 4 bases and J 0 bases, with 7 bases left between them. CDR3 length: 15 amino acids. CDR1 is SNHLY, CDR2 FYNNEI, per germline. CDR3: CASSGPPSGANVLTF. In DNA, the CDR3 is TGTGCCAGCAGTGGACCCCCCTCTGGGGCCAACGTCCTGACTTTC.

The chain employs TRBV7-2 and TRBJ1-1; D might be TRBD1 (5 bases). CDR1 is SGHTA and CDR2 is FQGNSA in the germline V gene. There are 15 residues in the CDR3. V shed 2 bases and J shed 3 bases, with 13 bases lying between them. CDR3 in amino acids: CASSLKGPVDTEAFF. The CDR3 DNA follows: TGTGCCAGCAGCTTAAAGGGGCCCGTGGACACTGAAGCTTTCTTT.

The rearrangement joins TRBV18 to TRBJ1-4; the D is unclear. CDR1 is KGHSH, CDR2 LQKENI, per germline. This CDR3 spans 14 amino acids. V was trimmed by 2 bases and J by 8 bases, leaving 12 bases between them. Here the CDR3 reads CASSPETEGEKLFF. Here the CDR3 DNA reads TGTGCCAGCTCACCAGAGACGGAAGGAGAAAAACTGTTTTTT.

This clone was seen only once. This chain links TRBV6-2 or TRBV6-3 with TRBJ2-3; perhaps TRBD2 as D (6 bases). The V end lost 5 bases, the J end lost 6 bases, and 15 bases lay between the germline ends. Per germline, CDR1 MNHEY and CDR2 SVGEGT. CDR3 length: 14 amino acids. This CDR3 is CASSHYLATDTQYF. The CDR3 DNA sequence: TGTGCCAGCAGTCATTATCTAGCGACCGATACGCAGTATTTT.

This clone was counted once. The V call is TRBV24-1, the J call TRBJ1-3, with no clear D. V was pared by 5 bases and J by 6 bases, with 10 bases between. CDR3 length: 13 amino acids. CDR1 and CDR2 from the germline V gene are KGHDR and SFDVKD. The CDR3 nucleotides read TGTGCCACCAGTGCTGCCGGAAAAAACACCATATATTTT. Its protein product is CATSAAGKNTIYF.

V is TRBV7-6 and J is TRBJ2-1; D call uncertain. The CDR3 contains 15 residues. Germline V gene data show CDR1 as SGHVS and CDR2 as FNYEAQ. Trimming took off 0 bases at V and 2 bases at J, with 8 bases between the two ends. DNA for the CDR3: TGTGCCAGCAGCTTAGCCCCTCCTCCCTACAATGAGCAGTTCTTC. Protein: CASSLAPPPYNEQFF.

The chain joins TRBV7-9 to TRBJ1-4, with D perhaps matching TRBD1 (6 bases). CDR3 length: 16 amino acids. V was pared by 0 bases and J by 8 bases, with 16 bases between. From germline, CDR1 is SEHNR and CDR2 FQNEAQ (reference sequence). CDR3 DNA sequence: TGTGCCAGCAGCTTAGCGAGTAGGGCAGGGGCGGAAAAACTGTTTTTT. This translates into CASSLASRAGAEKLFF.

J is TRBJ2-3 and V is TRBV4-1, with 10 bases matching TRBD2. Germline assignment: CDR1 MGHRA and CDR2 YSYEKL. This CDR3 contains 17 residues. Trimming at V came to 4 bases and at J to 2 bases, leaving 9 bases not matched to a gene. CDR3 protein: CASSPLERGGHTDTQYF. CDR3 coding DNA: TGCGCCAGCAGCCCCCTCGAGCGGGGGGGTCACACAGATACGCAGTATTTT.

This chain connects TRBV6-2 or TRBV6-3 to TRBJ1-5; D is ambiguous. The CDR3 sequence is 14 residues long. The germline gives CDR1 MNHEY, CDR2 SVGEGT. Trimming cost V 1 base and J 7 bases, with 11 bases left between them. The CDR3 loop is CASSYFAVDQPQHF. The CDR3 region has the DNA TGTGCCAGCAGTTACTTCGCCGTAGACCAGCCCCAGCATTTT.

This clone was recorded only once. The chain recombines TRBV9 with TRBJ2-7; TRBD2 matches 10 bases. The length of the CDR3 is 16 residues. V gave up 4 bases and J gave up 7 bases; unmatched junction bases: 14. The germline V gene has CDR1 SGDLS and CDR2 YYNGEE. This CDR3 reads CASSKYKAGGIFEQYF. The CDR3 nucleotides are TGTGCCAGCAGCAAATATAAAGCGGGAGGGATCTTTGAGCAGTACTTC.

V gene TRBV27 combines with J gene TRBJ1-2; the D gene is possibly TRBD1 (5 bases). The CDR3 consists of 13 residues. Trimming removed 0 bases from V and 8 bases from J, with 10 bases in between. CDR1 and CDR2 from the germline V gene are MNHEY and SMNVEV (reference sequence). CDR3 coding DNA: TGTGCCAGCAGTTTATCAAGGAAGGGGGGCTACACCTTC. This sequence encodes CASSLSRKGGYTF.

J is TRBJ2-2 and V is TRBV5-1; D gene unclear. CDR1 is SGHRS, CDR2 YFSETQ, per germline. V gave up 7 bases and J gave up 6 bases, with 19 bases separating them. This CDR3 is 15 amino acids long. CDR3 in DNA: TGCGCCAGCGGATACCGAGAATCGGGTGCCGGGGAGCTGTTTTTT. Its protein product is CASGYRESGAGELFF.

The rearrangement links TRBV2 to TRBJ2-1, with 8 bases fitting TRBD2. The V segment lost 9 bases and the J segment 7 bases; nucleotides outside the gene matches: 8. The CDR3 is made up of 13 amino acids. The germline CDR1 and CDR2 sequences are SNHLY and FYNNEI. In DNA form, the CDR3 reads TGTGCCAGAGAAGGGACTAGAAAAAATGAGCAGTTCTTC. Amino acid sequence: CAREGTRKNEQFF.